This TCR beta chain was recorded in a study of blood T cell repertoires in COVID-19. Sequencing used immunoSEQ multiplex PCR; TCRdb keeps in-frame clones, though not all of them. This repertoire shows fewer than 200,000 clones, around 76% found once; its top ten account for more than 6.5%. The CDR3 length is 14 residues. From germline, CDR1 is MNHEY and CDR2 SVGEGT. V lost 2 bases and J 10 bases, leaving 12 bases between the germline ends. The rearrangement uses TRBV6-2 or TRBV6-3 and TRBJ1-6; D is possibly TRBD1 (5 bases). This TCR was sampled from a woman aged 45 to 65 with active or convalescent COVID-19. Sequencing was performed on peripheral blood. The CDR3 bases are TGTGCCAGCAGTTACGGCCAGGGTGGATCACCCCTCCACTTT. Translation: CASSYGQGGSPLHF.